This passage covers 3 T cell receptor beta chains from one sample sequenced in a study of cytomegalovirus exposure and HLA in healthy donors. PCR primers comprised 60 Vbeta and 13 Jbeta primers. The protocol was immunoSEQ multiplex PCR, while the TCRdb copy is restricted to in-frame clones and leaves out a portion. This sample carries 130,000 or so clones, 82% of them seen once, and the ten largest clones take about 7.4%. The sequenced sample was PBMCs. These receptors all stem from a woman aged 50 to 60 in good health and CMV-seropositive.

This rearrangement joins TRBV29-1 to TRBJ1-1, with D possibly matching TRBD1 (6 bases). Trimming stripped 3 bases from V and 5 bases from J, with 16 bases between. The CDR3 is 14 residues long. CDR1 is SQVTM, CDR2 ANQGSEA, per germline. The CDR3 region is CSVERGVQGTEAFF. In DNA, the CDR3 is TGCAGCGTTGAGAGGGGAGTCCAGGGGACTGAAGCTTTCTTT.

CDR3 amino acids: CASSSSGITYEQYF. The CDR3 DNA follows: TGTGCCAGCAGCTCCAGCGGGATCACCTACGAGCAGTACTTC. The rearrangement joins TRBV5-4 to TRBJ2-7; 7 positions match TRBD2. The CDR3 has 14 amino acids. Germline V lookup: CDR1 SGHNT, CDR2 YYREEE (reference sequence). The junction had 5 bases not matched to a gene; V was cut back by 3 bases and J by 2 bases.

This chain links TRBV6-1 with TRBJ1-4; 11 bases line up with TRBD1. The CDR3 runs 15 residues. Trimming took 1 base from V and 8 from J; bases not matched to a gene: 3. Germline V CDR1 and CDR2: MNHNS, SASEGT. DNA for the CDR3: TGTGCCAGCAGTGAAGTGGGACAGGGGGACGAAAAACTGTTTTTT. It codes for CASSEVGQGDEKLFF.